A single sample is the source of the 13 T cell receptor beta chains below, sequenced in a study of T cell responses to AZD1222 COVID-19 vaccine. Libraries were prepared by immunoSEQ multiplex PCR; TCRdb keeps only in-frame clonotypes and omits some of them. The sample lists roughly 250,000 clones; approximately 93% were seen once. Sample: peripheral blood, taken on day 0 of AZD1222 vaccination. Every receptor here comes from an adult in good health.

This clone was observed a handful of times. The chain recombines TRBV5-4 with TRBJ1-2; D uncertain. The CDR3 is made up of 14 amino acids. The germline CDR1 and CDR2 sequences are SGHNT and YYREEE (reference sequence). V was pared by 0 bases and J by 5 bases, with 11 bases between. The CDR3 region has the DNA TGTGCCAGCAGCTTGGGGGGTAGCCGGTATGGCTACACCTTC. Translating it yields CASSLGGSRYGYTF. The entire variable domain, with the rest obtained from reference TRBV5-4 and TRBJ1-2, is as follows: ETGVTQSPTHLIKTRGQQVTLRCSSQSGHNTVSWYQQALGQGPQFIFQYYREEENGRGNFPPRFSGLQFPNYSSELNVNALELDDSALYLCASSLGGSRYGYTFGSGTRLTVV.

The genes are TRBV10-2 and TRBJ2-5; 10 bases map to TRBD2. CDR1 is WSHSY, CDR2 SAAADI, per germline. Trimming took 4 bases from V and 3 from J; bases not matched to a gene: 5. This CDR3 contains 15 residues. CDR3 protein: CASSGSGGAEETQYF. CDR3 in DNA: TGCGCCAGCAGTGGGAGCGGGGGGGCAGAAGAGACCCAGTACTTC.

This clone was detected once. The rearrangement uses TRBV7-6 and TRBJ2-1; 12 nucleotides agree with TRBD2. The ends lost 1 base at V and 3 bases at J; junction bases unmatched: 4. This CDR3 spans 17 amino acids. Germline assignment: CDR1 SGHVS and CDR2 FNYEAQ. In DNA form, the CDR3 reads TGTGCCAGCAGCTTAGTGCTAGCGGGAGGGGGCTACAATGAGCAGTTCTTC. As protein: CASSLVLAGGGYNEQFF.

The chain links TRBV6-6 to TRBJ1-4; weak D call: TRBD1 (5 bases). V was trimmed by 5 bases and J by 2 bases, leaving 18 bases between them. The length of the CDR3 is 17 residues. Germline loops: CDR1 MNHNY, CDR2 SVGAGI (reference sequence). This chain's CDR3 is CASSRGRGKATNEKLFF. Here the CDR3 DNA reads TGTGCCAGCAGTCGGGGACGGGGGAAGGCGACTAATGAAAAACTGTTTTTT.

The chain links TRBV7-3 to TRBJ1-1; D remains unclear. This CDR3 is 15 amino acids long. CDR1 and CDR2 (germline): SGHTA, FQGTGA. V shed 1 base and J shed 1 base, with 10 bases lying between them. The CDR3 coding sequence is TGTGCCAGCAGCTTAAGCCCCGGGGAGAACACTGAAGCTTTCTTT. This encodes CASSLSPGENTEAFF.

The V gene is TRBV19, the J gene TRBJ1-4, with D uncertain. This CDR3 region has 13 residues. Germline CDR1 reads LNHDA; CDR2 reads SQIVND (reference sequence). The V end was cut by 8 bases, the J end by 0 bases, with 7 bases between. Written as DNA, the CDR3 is TGTGCCAGTTGTTTTGCAACTAATGAAAAACTGTTTTTT. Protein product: CASCFATNEKLFF.

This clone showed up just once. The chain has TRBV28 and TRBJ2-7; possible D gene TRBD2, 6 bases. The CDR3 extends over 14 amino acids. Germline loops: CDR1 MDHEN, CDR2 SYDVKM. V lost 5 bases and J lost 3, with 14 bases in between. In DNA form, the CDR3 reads TGTGCCAGCAGTGCAGAGACTAGGAGCTACGAGCAGTACTTC. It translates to CASSAETRSYEQYF.

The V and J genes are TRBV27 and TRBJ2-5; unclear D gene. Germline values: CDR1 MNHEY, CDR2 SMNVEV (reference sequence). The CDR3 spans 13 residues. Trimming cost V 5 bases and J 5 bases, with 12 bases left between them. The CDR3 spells CASSPARYETQYF. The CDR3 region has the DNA TGTGCCAGCAGTCCGGCTAGGTACGAGACCCAGTACTTC.

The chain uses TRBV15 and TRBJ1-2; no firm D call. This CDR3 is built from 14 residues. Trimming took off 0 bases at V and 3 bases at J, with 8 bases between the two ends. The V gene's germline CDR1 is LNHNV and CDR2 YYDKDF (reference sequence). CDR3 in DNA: TGTGCCACCAGCAGAGAGAGGACGGACTATGGCTACACCTTC. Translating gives CATSRERTDYGYTF.

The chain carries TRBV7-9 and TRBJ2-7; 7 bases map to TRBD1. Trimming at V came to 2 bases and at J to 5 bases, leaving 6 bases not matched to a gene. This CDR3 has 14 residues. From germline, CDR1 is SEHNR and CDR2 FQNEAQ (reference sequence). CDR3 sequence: CASSLTGDGNEQYF. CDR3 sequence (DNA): TGTGCCAGCAGCTTAACAGGGGACGGGAACGAGCAGTACTTC. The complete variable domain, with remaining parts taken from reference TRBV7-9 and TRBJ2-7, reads DTGVSQNPRHKITKRGQNVTFRCDPISEHNRLYWYRQTLGQGPEFLTYFQNEAQLEKSRLLSDRFSAERPKGSFSTLEIQRTEQGDSAMYLCASSLTGDGNEQYFGPGTRLTVT.

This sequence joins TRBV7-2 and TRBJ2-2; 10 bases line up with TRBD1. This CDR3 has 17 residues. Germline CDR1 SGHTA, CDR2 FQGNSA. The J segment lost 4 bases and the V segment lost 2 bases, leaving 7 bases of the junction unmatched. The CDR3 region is CASSLKGQGMGTGELFF. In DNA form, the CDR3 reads TGTGCCAGCAGCTTAAAGGGACAGGGGATGGGCACCGGGGAGCTGTTTTTT.

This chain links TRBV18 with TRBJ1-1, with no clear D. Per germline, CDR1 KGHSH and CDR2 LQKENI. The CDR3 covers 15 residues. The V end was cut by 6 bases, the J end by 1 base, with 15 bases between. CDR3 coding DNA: TGTGCCAGCTCCCTCGGCGAGGGATGGAACACTGAAGCTTTCTTT. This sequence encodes CASSLGEGWNTEAFF.

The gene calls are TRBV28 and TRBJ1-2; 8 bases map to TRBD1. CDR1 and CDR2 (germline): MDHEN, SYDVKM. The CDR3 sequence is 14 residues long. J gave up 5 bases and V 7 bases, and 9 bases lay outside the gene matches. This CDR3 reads CASNRAGGRYGYTF. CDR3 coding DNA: TGTGCCAGCAATAGGGCAGGGGGCAGGTATGGCTACACCTTC.